This T cell receptor beta chain stems from a study of a mutant IDH1 vaccine in newly diagnosed glioma. Specified time point: week 5, during vaccination. A single vaccine dose contained 300 ug of mutant IDH1 20-mer peptide, and topical imiquimod was used with it. The method was immunoSEQ multiplex PCR; TCRdb's version includes in-frame clones alone and lacks a portion of them. The table has some 35,000 clones, more than 80% seen once. Per the germline V gene, CDR1 is LGHNA and CDR2 is YSLEER. With V trimmed by 0 bases and J by 1 base, 7 bases remained unmatched. The CDR3 is 17 residues long. Concerning this clone: Its antigen is undetermined.

The chain uses TRBV4-3 and TRBJ1-2, with 8 bases fitting TRBD1. The sequence was obtained from a man aged 45-65 years with glioma. The specimen was PBMCs, collected from a glioma patient whose treatment included an IDH1 peptide vaccine. The CDR3, as DNA: TGCGCCAGCAGCCAAGAGGTCGGACAGGGCCATAACTATGGCTACACCTTC. As protein: CASSQEVGQGHNYGYTF.